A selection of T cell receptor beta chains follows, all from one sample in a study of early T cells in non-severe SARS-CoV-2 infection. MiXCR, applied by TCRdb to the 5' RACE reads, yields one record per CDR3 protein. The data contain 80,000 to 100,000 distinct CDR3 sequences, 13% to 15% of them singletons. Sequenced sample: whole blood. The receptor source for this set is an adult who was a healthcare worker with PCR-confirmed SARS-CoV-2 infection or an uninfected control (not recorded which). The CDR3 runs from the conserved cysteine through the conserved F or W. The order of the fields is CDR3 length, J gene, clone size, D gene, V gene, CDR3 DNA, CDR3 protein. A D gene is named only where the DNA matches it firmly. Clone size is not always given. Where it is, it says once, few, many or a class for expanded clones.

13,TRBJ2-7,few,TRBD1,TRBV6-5,TGTGCCAGCAGTCGGACAGGGTTCCACGAGCAGTACTTC,CASSRTGFHEQYF
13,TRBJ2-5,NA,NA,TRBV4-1,TGCGCCAGCAGCTTAGCCCTCCCGGGGACCCAGTACTTC,CASSLALPGTQYF
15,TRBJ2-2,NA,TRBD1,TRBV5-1,TGCGCCAGCAGTTCTGACAGGGTTAGCACCGGGGAGCTGTTTTTT,CASSSDRVSTGELFF
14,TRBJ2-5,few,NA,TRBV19,TGTGCCAGTAGTATGTTCTTAGCTCAAGAGACCCAGTACTTC,CASSMFLAQETQYF
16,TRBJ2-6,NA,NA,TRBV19,TGTGCCAGTAGTATAGCAGCTCTCTCTGGGGCCAACGTCCTGACTTTC,CASSIAALSGANVLTF
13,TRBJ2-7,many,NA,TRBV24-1,TGTGCCACCAGTGATTTGTCGGGGGCCGAGCAGTACTTC,CATSDLSGAEQYF
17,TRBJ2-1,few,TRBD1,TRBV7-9,TGTGCCAGCAGCACAGCCGGGCGACAGGGCCACTACAATGAGCAGTTCTTC,CASSTAGRQGHYNEQFF
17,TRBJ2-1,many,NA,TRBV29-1,TGCAGCGTTAGGGCCGGTAGAGGGGCCGGGTACTACAATGAGCAGTTCTTC,CSVRAGRGAGYYNEQFF
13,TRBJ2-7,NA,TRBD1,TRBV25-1,TGTGCCAGCAGCCCCGGGACAGCCTACGAGCAGTACTTC,CASSPGTAYEQYF
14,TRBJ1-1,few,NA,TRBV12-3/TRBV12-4,TGTGCCAGCAGTTTATGGTCGAGGGAGACTGAAGCTTTCTTT,CASSLWSRETEAFF
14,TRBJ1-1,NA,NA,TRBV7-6,TGTGCCAGCACCCCCCGCGGGGTCCCCACTGAAGCTTTCTTT,CASTPRGVPTEAFF
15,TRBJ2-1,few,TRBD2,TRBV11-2,TGTGCCAGCAATGAGCGGGAGACCTCCTACAATGAGCAGTTCTTC,CASNERETSYNEQFF
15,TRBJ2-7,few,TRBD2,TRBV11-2,TGTGCCAGCAGCTCCTGGACTAGCGGGTCCTACGAGCAGTACTTC,CASSSWTSGSYEQYF
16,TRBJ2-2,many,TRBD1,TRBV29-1,TGCAGCGTTGAATCTGGGACAGGGGTAGGAACCGGGGAGCTGTTTTTT,CSVESGTGVGTGELFF
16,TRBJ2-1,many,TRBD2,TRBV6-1,TGTGCCAGCAGCGTTAGCGGGAGAGACTACTACAATGAGCAGTTCTTC,CASSVSGRDYYNEQFF
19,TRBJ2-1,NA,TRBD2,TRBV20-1,TGCAGTGCTAGTGCCGGACTAGCGGGAGACCTCCTCTCCTACAATGAGCAGTTCTTC,CSASAGLAGDLLSYNEQFF
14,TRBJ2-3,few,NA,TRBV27,TGTGCCAGCAGCCCCCCCCGGGGAAGAGATACGCAGTATTTT,CASSPPRGRDTQYF
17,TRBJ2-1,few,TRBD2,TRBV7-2,TGTGCCAGCAGCTTGACAAAGACTAGCGGGCGTATCAATGAGCAGTTCTTC,CASSLTKTSGRINEQFF
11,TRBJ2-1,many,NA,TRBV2,TGTGCCAGCAGCCGACTGGGTGAGCAGTTCTTC,CASSRLGEQFF
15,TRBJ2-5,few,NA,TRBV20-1,TGCAGTGCTAGAGATCTGTCGGGGAGCTCAGAGACCCAGTACTTC,CSARDLSGSSETQYF
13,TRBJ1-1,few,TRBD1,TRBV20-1,TGCAGTGCAAACAGGGGAATGAACACTGAAGCTTTCTTT,CSANRGMNTEAFF
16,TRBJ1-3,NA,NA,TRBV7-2,TGTGCCAGCAGCTCTGGGCCGCCTTCGTCTGGAAACACCATATATTTT,CASSSGPPSSGNTIYF
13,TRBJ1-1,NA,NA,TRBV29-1,TGCAGCGTTGAGGTACAGGAGAACACTGAAGCTTTCTTT,CSVEVQENTEAFF
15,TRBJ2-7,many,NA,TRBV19,TGTGCCAGTAGTATAGCCGCCGGGACACCCTACGAGCAGTACTTC,CASSIAAGTPYEQYF
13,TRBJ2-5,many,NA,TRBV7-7,TGTGCCAGCAGCTCGTACAGGGTGGAGACCCAGTACTTC,CASSSYRVETQYF
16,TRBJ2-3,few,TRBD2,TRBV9,TGTGCCAGCAGCGTAGGGGCGGGAGGCGCTGGAGATACGCAGTATTTT,CASSVGAGGAGDTQYF